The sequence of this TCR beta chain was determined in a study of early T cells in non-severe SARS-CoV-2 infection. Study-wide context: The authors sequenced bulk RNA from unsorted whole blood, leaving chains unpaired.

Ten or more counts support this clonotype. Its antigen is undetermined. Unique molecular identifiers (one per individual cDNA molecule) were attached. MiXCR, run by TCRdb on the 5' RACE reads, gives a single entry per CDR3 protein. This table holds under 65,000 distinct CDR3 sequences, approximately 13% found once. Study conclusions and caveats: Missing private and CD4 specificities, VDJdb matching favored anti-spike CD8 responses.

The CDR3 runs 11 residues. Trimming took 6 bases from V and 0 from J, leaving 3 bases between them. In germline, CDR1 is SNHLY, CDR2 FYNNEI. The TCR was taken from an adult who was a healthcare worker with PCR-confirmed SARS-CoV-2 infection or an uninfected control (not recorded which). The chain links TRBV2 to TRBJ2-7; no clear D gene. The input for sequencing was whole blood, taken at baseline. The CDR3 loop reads CASRSSYEQYF. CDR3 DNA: TGTGCCAGCAGGAGCTCCTACGAGCAGTACTTC. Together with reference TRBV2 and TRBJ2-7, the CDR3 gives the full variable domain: EPEVTQTPSHQVTQMGQEVILRCVPISNHLYFYWYRQILGQKVEFLVSFYNNEISEKSEIFDDQFSVERPDGSNFTLKIRSTKLEDSAMYFCASRSSYEQYFGPGTRLTVT.